The clone carrying this T cell receptor (beta chain) showed up just a few times. CD4+ and CD8+ T cells were sorted from PBMCs. After isolation, RNA underwent reverse transcription to generate cDNA as the sequencing template. Libraries were prepared by immunoSEQ multiplex PCR; TCRdb keeps only in-frame clonotypes and omits some of them. Of approximately 180,000 clones in the sample, about 67% were seen once. Germline-derived CDR1 and CDR2 are SEHNR and FQNEAQ (reference sequence). The CDR3 runs to 14 residues. Trimming took 5 bases from V and 4 from J, leaving 9 bases between them. The data belong to a study of CD8+ T cells in alopecia areata. Study information: The drug, oral tofacitinib, was given to treated patients at 5 to 10 mg twice daily. Tofacitinib administration persisted for 6 to 18 months, succeeded by 6 months off drug.

The sequencing used CD8+ T cells sorted from blood, collected at week 0. V and J are TRBV7-9 and TRBJ2-6, with D perhaps given as TRBD1 or TRBD2 (5 bases each). This TCR derives from a human donor with alopecia areata. The CDR3 loop reads CASSGDRGANVLTF. In DNA, the CDR3 is TGTGCCAGCAGCGGGGACCGCGGGGCCAACGTCCTGACTTTC.